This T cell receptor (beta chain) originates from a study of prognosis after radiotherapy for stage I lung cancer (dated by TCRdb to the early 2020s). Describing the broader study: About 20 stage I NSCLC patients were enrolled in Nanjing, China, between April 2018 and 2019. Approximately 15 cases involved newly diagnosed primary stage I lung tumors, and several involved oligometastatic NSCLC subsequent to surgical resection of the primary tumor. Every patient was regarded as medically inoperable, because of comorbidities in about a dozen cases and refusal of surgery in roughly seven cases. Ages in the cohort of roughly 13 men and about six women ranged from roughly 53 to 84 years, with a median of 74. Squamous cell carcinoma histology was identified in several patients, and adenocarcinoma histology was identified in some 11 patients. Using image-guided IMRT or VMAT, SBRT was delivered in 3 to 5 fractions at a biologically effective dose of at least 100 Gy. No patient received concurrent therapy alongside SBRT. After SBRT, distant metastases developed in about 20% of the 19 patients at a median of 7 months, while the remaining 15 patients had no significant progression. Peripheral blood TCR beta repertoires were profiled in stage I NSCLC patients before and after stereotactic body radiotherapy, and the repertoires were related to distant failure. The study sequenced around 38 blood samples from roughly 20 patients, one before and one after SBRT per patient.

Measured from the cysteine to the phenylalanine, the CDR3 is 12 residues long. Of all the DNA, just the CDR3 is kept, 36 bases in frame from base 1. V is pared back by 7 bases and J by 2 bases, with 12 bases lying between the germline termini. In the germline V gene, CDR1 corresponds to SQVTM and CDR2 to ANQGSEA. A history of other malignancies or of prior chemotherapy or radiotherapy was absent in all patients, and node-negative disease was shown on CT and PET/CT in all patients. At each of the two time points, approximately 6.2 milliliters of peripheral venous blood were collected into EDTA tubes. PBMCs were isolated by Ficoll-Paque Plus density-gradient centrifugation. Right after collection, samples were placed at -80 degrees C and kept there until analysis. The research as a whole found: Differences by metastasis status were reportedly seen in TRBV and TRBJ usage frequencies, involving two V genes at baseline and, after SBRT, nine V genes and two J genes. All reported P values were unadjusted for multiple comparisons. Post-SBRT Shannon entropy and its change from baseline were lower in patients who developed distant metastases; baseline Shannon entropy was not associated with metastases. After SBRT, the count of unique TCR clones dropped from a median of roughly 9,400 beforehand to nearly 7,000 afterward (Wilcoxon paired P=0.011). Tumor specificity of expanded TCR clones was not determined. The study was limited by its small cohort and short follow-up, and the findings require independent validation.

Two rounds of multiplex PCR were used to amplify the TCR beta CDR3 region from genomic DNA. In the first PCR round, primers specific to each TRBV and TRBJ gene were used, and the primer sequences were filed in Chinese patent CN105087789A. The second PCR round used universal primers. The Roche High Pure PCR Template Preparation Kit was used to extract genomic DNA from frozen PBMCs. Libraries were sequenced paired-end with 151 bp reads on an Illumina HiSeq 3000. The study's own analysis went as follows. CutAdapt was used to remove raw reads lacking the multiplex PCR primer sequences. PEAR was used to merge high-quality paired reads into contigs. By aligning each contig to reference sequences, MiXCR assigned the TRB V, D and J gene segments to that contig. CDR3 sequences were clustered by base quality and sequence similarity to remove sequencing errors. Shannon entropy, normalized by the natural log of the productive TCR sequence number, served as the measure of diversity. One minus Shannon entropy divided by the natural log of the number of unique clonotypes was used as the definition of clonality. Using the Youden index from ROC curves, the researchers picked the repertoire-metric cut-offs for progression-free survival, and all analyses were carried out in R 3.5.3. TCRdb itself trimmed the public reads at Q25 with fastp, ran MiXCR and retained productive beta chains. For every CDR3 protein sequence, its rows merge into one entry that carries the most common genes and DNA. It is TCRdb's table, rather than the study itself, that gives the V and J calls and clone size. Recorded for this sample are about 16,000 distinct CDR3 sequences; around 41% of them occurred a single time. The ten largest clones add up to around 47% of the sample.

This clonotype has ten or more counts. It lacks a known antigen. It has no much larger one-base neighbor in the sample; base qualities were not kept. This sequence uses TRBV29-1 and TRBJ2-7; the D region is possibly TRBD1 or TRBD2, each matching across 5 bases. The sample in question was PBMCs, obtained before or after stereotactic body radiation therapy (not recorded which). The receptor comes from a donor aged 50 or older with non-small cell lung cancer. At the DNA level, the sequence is TGCAGCGGCCGGGACGGAGCCTACGAGCAGTACTTC. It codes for CSGRDGAYEQYF.